This is a list of T cell receptor beta chains from one sample in a study of blood T cell repertoires in COVID-19. The method was immunoSEQ multiplex PCR; TCRdb's version includes in-frame clones alone and lacks a portion of them. Here the sample spans a few hundred thousand clones, approximately 83% being singletons. Material for sequencing was PBMCs or T cells enriched from blood (not recorded which). These receptors originate from a woman in her forties or fifties who had recovered from COVID-19. The CDR3 runs from the conserved cysteine through the conserved F or W. The order of the fields is V gene, clone size, J gene, D gene, CDR3 DNA, CDR3 protein. A D gene is named only where the DNA matches it firmly. Expanded clones are given a class, and other clones once, few, many or no size at all.

V gene: TRBV9
clone size: .
J gene: TRBJ2-4
D gene: TRBD1
CDR3 DNA: TGTGCCAGCAGCCCGAGACAGGGGGCGCCGGACATTCAGTACTTC
CDR3 protein: CASSPRQGAPDIQYF

V gene: TRBV24-1
clone size: few
J gene: TRBJ2-2
D gene: .
CDR3 DNA: TGTGCCACCAGTGATTCTCCAGCGAACACCGGGGAGCTGTTTTTT
CDR3 protein: CATSDSPANTGELFF

V gene: TRBV18
clone size: .
J gene: TRBJ2-3
D gene: .
CDR3 DNA: TGTGCCAGCTCACCCAGACAGGCCGTTAGCACAGATACGCAGTATTTT
CDR3 protein: CASSPRQAVSTDTQYF

V gene: TRBV6-1
clone size: .
J gene: TRBJ2-7
D gene: .
CDR3 DNA: TGTGCCAGCAGTGGAGCCGGGACACGGTTATACGAGCAGTACTTC
CDR3 protein: CASSGAGTRLYEQYF

V gene: TRBV6-5
clone size: .
J gene: TRBJ1-6
D gene: TRBD1
CDR3 DNA: TGTGCCAGCAGCAGAACAACAGGGGATTCACCCCTCCACTTT
CDR3 protein: CASSRTTGDSPLHF

V gene: TRBV7-9
clone size: .
J gene: TRBJ1-1
D gene: .
CDR3 DNA: TGTGCCAGCAGCCCCACAGGGATAAGGACTGAAGCTTTCTTT
CDR3 protein: CASSPTGIRTEAFF

V gene: TRBV11-2
clone size: .
J gene: TRBJ2-3
D gene: TRBD2
CDR3 DNA: TGTGCCAGCAGCCCCGGGACTAGCGGGAGGGGGTTGGATACGCAGTATTTT
CDR3 protein: CASSPGTSGRGLDTQYF

V gene: TRBV24-1
clone size: .
J gene: TRBJ2-1
D gene: TRBD2
CDR3 DNA: TGTGCCACCAGTGAAACTAGCGGGAGTAGTGAGCAGTTCTTC
CDR3 protein: CATSETSGSSEQFF

V gene: TRBV27
clone size: .
J gene: TRBJ1-2
D gene: TRBD1
CDR3 DNA: TGTGCCAGCAGTATCGCCACAGGGGGAGGAGGCTATGGCTACACCTTC
CDR3 protein: CASSIATGGGGYGYTF

V gene: TRBV3-1/TRBV3-2
clone size: .
J gene: TRBJ2-3
D gene: TRBD1
CDR3 DNA: TGTGCCAGCAGCCAACGCCCAGGGACAGCAGCGTCTACGCAGTATTTT
CDR3 protein: CASSQRPGTAASTQYF

V gene: TRBV6-5
clone size: .
J gene: TRBJ1-2
D gene: .
CDR3 DNA: TGTGCCAGCAAAAACAATGGGGCAGGGGATAGAGGCTACACCTTC
CDR3 protein: CASKNNGAGDRGYTF

V gene: TRBV3-1/TRBV3-2
clone size: .
J gene: TRBJ2-7
D gene: TRBD1
CDR3 DNA: TGTGCCAGCAGCCAAGAGTTGGACAGGACCTACGAGCAGTACTTC
CDR3 protein: CASSQELDRTYEQYF

V gene: TRBV28
clone size: .
J gene: TRBJ1-2
D gene: .
CDR3 DNA: TGTGCCAGCAGTTACAGGGTTAACTATGGCTACACCTTC
CDR3 protein: CASSYRVNYGYTF

V gene: TRBV27
clone size: .
J gene: TRBJ2-1
D gene: TRBD2
CDR3 DNA: TGTGCCAGCCGCGGGAGGGCAGGGACGAAGTTTTGGAATGAGCAGTTCTTC
CDR3 protein: CASRGRAGTKFWNEQFF

V gene: TRBV2
clone size: .
J gene: TRBJ2-5
D gene: .
CDR3 DNA: TGTGCCAGCAGTGAAGGGACTCACCAAGAGACCCAGTACTTC
CDR3 protein: CASSEGTHQETQYF

V gene: TRBV6-6
clone size: .
J gene: TRBJ2-7
D gene: .
CDR3 DNA: TGTGCCAGCAGCGGCCGGGACAACCGCGAGCAGTACTTC
CDR3 protein: CASSGRDNREQYF

V gene: TRBV5-4
clone size: .
J gene: TRBJ1-1
D gene: .
CDR3 DNA: TGTGCCAGCAGCTTCGGGACATCGAACACTGAAGCTTTCTTT
CDR3 protein: CASSFGTSNTEAFF